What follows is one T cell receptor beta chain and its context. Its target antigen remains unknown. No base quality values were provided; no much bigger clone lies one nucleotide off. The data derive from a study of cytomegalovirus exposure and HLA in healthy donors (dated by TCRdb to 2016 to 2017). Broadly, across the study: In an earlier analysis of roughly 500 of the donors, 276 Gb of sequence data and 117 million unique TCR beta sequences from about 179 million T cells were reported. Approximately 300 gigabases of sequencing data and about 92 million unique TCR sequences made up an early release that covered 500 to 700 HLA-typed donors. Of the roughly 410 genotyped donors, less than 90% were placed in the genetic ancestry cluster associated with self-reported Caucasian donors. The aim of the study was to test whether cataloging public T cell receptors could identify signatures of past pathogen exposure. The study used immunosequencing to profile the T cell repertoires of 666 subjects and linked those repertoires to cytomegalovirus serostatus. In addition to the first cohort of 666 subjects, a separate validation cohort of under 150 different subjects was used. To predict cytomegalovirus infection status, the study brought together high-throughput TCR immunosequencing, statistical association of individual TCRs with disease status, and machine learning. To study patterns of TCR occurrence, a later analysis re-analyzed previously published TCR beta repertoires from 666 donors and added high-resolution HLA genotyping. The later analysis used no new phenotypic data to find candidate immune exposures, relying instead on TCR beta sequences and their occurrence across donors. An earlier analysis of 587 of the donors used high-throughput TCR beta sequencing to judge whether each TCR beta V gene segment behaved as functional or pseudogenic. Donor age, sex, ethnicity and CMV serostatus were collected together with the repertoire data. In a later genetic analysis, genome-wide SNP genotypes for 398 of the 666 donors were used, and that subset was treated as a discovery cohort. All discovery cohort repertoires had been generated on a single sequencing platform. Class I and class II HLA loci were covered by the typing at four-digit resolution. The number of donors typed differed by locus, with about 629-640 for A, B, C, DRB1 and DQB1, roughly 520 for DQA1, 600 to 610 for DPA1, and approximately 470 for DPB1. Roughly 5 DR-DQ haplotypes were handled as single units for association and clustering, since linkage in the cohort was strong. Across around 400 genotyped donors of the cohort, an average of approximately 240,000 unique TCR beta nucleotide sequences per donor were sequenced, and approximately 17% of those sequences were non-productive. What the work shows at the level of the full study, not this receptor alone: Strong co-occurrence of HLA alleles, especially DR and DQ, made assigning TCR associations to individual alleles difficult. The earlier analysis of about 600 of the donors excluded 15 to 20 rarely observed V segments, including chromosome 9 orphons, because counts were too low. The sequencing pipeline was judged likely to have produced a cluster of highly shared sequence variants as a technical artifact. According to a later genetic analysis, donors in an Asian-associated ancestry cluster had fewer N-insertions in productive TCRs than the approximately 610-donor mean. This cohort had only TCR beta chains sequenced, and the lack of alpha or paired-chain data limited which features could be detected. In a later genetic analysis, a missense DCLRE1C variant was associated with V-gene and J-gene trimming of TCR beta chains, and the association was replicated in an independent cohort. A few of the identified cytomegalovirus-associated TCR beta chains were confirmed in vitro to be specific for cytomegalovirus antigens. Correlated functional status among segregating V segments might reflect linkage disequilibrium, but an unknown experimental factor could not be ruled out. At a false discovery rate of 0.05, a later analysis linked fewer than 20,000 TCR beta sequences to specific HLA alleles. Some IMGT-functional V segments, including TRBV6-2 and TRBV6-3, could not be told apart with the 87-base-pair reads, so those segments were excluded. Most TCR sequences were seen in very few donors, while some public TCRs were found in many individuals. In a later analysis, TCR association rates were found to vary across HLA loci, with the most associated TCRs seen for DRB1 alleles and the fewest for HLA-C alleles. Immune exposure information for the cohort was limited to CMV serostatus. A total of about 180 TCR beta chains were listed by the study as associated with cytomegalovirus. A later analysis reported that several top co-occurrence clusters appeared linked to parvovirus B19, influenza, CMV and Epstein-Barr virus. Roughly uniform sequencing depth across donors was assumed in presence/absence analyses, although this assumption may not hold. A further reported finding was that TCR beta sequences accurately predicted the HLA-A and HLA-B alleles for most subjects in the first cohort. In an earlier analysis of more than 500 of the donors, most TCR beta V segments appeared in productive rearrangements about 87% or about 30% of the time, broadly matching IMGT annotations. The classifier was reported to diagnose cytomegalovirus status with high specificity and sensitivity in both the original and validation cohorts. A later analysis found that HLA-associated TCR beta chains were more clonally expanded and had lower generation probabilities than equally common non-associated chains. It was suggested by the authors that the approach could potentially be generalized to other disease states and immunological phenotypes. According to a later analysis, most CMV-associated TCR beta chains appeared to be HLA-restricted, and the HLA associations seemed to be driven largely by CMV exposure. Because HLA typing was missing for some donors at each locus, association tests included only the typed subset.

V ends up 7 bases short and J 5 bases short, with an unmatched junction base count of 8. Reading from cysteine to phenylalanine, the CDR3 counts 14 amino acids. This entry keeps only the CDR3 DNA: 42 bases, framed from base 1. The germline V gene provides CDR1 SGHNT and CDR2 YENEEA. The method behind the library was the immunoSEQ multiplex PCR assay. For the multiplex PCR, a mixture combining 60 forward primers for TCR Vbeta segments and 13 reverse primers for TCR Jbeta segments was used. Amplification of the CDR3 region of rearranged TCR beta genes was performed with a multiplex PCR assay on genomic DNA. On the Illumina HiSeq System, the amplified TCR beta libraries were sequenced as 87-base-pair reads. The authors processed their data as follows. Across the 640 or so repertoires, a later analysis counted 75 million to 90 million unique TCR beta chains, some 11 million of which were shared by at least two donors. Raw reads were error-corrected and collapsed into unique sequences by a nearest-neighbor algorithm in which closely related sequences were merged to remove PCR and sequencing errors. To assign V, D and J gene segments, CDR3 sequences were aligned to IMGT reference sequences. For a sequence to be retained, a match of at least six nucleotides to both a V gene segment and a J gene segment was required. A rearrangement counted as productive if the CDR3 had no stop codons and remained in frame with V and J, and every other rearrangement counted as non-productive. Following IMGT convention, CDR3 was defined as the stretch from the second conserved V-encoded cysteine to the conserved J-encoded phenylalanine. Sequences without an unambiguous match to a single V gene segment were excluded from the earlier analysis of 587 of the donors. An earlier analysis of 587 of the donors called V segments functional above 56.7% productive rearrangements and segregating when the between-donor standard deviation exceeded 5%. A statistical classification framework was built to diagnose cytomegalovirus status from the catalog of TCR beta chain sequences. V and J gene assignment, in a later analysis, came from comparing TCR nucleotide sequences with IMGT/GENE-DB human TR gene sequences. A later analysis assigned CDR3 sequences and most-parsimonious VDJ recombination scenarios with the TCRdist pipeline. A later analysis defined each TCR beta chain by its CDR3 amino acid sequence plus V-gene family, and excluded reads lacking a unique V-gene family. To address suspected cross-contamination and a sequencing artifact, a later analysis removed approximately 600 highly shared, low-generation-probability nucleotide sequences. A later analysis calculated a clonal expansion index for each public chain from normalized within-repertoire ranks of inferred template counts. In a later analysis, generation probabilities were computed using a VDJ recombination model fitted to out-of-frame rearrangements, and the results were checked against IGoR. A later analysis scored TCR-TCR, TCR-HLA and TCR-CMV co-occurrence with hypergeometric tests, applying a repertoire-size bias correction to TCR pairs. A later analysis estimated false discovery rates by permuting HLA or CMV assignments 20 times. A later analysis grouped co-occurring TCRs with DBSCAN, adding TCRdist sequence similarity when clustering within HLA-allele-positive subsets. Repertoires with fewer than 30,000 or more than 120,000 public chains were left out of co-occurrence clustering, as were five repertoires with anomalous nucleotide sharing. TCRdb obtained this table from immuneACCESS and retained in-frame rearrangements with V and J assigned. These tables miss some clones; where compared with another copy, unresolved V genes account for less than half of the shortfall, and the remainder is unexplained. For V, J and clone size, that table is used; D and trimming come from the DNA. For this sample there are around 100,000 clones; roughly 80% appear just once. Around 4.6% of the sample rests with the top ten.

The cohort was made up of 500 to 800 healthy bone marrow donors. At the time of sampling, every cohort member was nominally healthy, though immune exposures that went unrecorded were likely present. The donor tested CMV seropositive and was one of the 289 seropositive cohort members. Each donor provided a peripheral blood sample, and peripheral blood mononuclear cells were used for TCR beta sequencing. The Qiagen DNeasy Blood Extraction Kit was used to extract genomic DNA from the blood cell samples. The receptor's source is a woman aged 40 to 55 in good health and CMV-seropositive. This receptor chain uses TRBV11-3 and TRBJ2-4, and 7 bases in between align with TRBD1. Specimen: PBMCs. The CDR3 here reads CASTLTGQQNIQYF. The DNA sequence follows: TGTGCCAGCACATTGACGGGACAGCAAAACATTCAGTACTTC.